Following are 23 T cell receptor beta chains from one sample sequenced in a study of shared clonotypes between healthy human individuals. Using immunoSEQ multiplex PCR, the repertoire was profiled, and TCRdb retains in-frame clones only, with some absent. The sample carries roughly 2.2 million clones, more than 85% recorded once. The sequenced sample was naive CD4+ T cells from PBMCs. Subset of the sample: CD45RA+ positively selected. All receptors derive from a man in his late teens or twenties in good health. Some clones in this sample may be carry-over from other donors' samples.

CDR3 coding DNA: TGCGCCAGCAGTGCTAGTAGGGTTACGAAGACCCAGTACTTC. Its protein product is CASSASRVTKTQYF. The chain has TRBV10-2 and TRBJ2-5; no clear D. CDR1 and CDR2 from the germline V gene are WSHSY and SAAADI. The CDR3 runs to 14 residues. Trimming pared 4 bases from V and 6 bases from J, leaving 15 bases between.

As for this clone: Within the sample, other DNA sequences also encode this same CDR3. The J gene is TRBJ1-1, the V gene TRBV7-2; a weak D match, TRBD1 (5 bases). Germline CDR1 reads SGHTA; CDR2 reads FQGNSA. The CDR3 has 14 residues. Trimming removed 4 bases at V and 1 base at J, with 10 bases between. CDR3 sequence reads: CASSSGQPNTEAFF. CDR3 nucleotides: TGTGCCAGCAGCTCCGGACAACCGAACACTGAAGCTTTCTTT.

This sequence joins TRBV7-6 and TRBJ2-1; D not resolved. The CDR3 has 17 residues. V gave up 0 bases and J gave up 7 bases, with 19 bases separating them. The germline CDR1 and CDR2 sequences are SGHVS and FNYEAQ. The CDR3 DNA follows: TGTGCCAGCAGCTTAGCGCGTAGACGGATGGTGGGGAATGAGCAGTTCTTC. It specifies CASSLARRRMVGNEQFF.

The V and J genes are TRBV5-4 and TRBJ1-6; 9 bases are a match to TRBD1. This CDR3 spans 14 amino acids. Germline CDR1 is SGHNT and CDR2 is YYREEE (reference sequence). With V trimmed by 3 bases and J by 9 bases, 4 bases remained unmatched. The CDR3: CASSWGQGSSPLHF. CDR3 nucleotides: TGTGCCAGCAGCTGGGGACAGGGTAGTTCACCCCTCCACTTT.

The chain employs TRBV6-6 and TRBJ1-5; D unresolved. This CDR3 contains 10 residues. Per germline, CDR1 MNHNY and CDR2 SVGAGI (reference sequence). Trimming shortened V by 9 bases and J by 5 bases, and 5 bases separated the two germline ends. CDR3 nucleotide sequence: TGTGCCAGACAAGATCAGCCCCAGCATTTT. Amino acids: CARQDQPQHF.

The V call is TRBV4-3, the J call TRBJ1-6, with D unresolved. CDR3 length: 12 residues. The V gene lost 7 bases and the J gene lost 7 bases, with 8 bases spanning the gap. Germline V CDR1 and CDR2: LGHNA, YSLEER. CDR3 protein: CASTTGNSPLHF. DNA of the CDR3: TGCGCCAGCACGACCGGGAATTCACCCCTCCACTTT.

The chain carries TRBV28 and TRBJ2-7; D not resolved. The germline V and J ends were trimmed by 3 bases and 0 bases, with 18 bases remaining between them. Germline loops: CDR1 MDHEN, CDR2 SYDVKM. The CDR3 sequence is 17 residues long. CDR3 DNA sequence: TGTGCCAGCAGTTTGTATGAGGTAGCTGGGCCCTCCTACGAGCAGTACTTC. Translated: CASSLYEVAGPSYEQYF.

DNA for the CDR3: TGTGCCAGCAGTTACCCCCTCTACAGGGATCAGCCCCAGCATTTT. As protein: CASSYPLYRDQPQHF. The rearrangement links TRBV6-6 to TRBJ1-5; D possibly corresponds to TRBD1 (6 bases). CDR3 size: 15 residues. Germline CDR1 and CDR2: MNHNY and SVGAGI (reference sequence). Trimming cost V 2 bases and J 5 bases, with 13 bases left between them.

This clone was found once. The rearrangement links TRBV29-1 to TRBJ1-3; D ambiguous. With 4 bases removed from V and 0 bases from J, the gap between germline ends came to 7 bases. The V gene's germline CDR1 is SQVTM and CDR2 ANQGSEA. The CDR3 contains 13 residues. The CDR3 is CSVGSASGNTIYF. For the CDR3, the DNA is TGCAGCGTTGGGTCGGCCTCTGGAAACACCATATATTTT.

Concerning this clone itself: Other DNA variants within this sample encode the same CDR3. CDR3 sequence (DNA): TGCGCCAGCTCCTCCGGACAGTCCTTCTCTGGGGCCAACGTCCTGACTTTC. Translation: CASSSGQSFSGANVLTF. The rearrangement uses TRBV5-1 and TRBJ2-6; weak D call: TRBD1 (6 bases). The length of the CDR3 is 17 residues. The ends were cut back, 7 bases at V and 0 bases at J, with 17 bases in the middle. Germline V gene lookup returns CDR1 SGHRS and CDR2 YFSETQ.

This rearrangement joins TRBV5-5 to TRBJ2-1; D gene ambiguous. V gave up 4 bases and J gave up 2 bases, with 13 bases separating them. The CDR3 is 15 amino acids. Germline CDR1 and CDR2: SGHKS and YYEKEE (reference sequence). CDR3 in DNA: TGTGCCAGCAGCATAGACCTTTCGACCTACAATGAGCAGTTCTTC. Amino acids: CASSIDLSTYNEQFF. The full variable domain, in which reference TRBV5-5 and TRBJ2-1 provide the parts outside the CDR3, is DAGVTQSPTHLIKTRGQQVTLRCSPISGHKSVSWYQQVLGQGPQFIFQYYEKEERGRGNFPDRFSARQFPNYSSELNVNALLLGDSALYLCASSIDLSTYNEQFFGPGTRLTVL.

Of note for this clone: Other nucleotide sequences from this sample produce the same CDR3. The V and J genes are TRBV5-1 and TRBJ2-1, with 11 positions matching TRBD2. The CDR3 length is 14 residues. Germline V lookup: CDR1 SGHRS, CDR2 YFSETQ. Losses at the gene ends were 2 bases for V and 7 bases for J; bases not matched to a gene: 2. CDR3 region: CASSLLAGGNEQFF. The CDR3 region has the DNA TGCGCCAGCAGCTTATTAGCGGGAGGGAATGAGCAGTTCTTC.

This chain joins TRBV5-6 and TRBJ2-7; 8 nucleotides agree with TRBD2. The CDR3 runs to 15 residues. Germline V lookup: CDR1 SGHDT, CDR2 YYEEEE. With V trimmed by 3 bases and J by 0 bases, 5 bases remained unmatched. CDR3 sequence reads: CASSSRGDFSYEQYF. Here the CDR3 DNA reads TGTGCCAGCAGCTCGCGGGGGGACTTCTCCTACGAGCAGTACTTC. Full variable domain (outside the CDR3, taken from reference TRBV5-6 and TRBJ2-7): DAGVTQSPTHLIKTRGQQVTLRCSPKSGHDTVSWYQQALGQGPQFIFQYYEEEERQRGNFPDRFSGHQFPNYSSELNVNALLLGDSALYLCASSSRGDFSYEQYFGPGTRLTVT.

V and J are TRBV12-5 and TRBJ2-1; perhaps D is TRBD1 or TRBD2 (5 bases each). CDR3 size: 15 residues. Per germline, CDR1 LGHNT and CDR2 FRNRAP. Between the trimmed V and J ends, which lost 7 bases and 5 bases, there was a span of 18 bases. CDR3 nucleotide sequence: TGTGCTAGTGCCCCCCCTGGGGGAGTTAACAATGAGCAGTTCTTC. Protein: CASAPPGGVNNEQFF. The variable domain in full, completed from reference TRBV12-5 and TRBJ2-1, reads DARVTQTPRHKVTEMGQEVTMRCQPILGHNTVFWYRQTMMQGLELLAYFRNRAPLDDSGMPKDRFSAEMPDATLATLKIQPSEPRDSAVYFCASAPPGGVNNEQFFGPGTRLTVL.

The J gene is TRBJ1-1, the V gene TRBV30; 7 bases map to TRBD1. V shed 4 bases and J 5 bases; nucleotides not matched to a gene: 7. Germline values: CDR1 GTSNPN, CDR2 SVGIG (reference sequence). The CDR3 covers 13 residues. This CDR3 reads CAWNLQGVTEAFF. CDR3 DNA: TGTGCCTGGAATCTTCAGGGGGTAACTGAAGCTTTCTTT.

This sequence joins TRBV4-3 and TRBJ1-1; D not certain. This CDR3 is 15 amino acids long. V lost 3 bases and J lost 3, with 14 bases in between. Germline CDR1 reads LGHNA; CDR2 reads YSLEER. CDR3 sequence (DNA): TGCGCCAGCAGCCATGGAGGGAGGGAGGACACTGAAGCTTTCTTT. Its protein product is CASSHGGREDTEAFF.

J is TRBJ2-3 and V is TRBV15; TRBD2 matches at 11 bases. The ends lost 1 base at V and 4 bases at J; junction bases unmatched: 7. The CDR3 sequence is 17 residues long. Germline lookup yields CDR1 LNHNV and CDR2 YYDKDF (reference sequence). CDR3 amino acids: CATSRGLLAGGADTQYF. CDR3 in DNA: TGTGCCACCAGCAGAGGCCTTTTAGCGGGAGGGGCAGATACGCAGTATTTT.

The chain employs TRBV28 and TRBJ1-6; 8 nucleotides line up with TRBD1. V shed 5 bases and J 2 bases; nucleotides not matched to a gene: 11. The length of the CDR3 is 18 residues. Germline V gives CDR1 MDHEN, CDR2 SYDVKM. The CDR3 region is CASSPPPQGDPYNSPLHF. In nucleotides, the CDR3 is TGTGCCAGCAGTCCCCCCCCACAGGGGGATCCCTATAATTCACCCCTCCACTTT.

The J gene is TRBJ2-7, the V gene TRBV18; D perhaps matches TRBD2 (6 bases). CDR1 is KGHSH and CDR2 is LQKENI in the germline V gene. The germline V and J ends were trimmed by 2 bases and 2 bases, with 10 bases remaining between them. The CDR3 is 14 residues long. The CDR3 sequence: CASSPRAGPYEQYF. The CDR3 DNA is TGTGCCAGCTCACCAAGAGCGGGTCCCTACGAGCAGTACTTC. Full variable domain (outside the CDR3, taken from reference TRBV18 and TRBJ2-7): NAGVMQNPRHLVRRRGQEARLRCSPMKGHSHVYWYRQLPEEGLKFMVYLQKENIIDESGMPKERFSAEFPKEGPSILRIQQVVRGDSAAYFCASSPRAGPYEQYFGPGTRLTVT.

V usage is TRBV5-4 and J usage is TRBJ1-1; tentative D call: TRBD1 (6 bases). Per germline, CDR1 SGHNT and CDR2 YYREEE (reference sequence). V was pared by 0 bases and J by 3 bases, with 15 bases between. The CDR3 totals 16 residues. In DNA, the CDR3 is TGTGCCAGCAGCTTGGCCCCGGTCGCAGGGGACACTGAAGCTTTCTTT. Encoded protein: CASSLAPVAGDTEAFF.

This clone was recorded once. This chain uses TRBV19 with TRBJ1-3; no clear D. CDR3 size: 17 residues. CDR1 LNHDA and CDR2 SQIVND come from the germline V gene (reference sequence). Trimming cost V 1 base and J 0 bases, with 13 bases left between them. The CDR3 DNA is TGTGCCAGTAGTATAGCGGTCAGGTGGAACTCTGGAAACACCATATATTTT. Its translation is CASSIAVRWNSGNTIYF.

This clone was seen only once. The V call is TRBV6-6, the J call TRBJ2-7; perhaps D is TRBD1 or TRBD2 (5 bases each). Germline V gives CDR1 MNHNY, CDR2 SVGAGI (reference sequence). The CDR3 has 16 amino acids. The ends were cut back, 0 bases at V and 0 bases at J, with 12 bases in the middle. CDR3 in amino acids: CASSYSGGISSYEQYF. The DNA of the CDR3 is TGTGCCAGCAGTTACTCTGGGGGAATAAGCTCCTACGAGCAGTACTTC.

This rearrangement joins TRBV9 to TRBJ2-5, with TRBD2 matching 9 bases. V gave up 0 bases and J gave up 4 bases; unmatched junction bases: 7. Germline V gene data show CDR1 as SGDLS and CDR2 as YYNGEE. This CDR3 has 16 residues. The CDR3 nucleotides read TGTGCCAGCAGCGTAGGAGCTAGCGGGAAATTAGAGACCCAGTACTTC. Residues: CASSVGASGKLETQYF.